A selection of T cell receptor beta chains follows, all from one sample in a study of shared clonotypes between healthy human individuals. Profiling relied on immunoSEQ multiplex PCR, and the TCRdb table lists in-frame clones only, not all of them. Of about 560,000 clones in the sample, around 81% were seen once. Source material: PBMCs. The receptors shown here come from a middle-aged woman in good health. Some clones in this sample may be carry-over from other donors' samples. CDR3s include the opening cysteine and the closing phenylalanine or tryptophan. The D gene is left open where the match is weak. Rows may omit the clone size; those that give it use once, few, many or a size class.

abundance: few; len: 14; v_gene: TRBV30; d_gene: .; j_gene: TRBJ2-3; CDR3nt: TGTGCCTGGAGTGTAGCATGGGGGACAGATACGCAGTATTTT; CDR3aa: CAWSVAWGTDTQYF
abundance: .; len: 12; v_gene: TRBV9; d_gene: .; j_gene: TRBJ2-1; CDR3nt: TGTGCCAGCAGCCCAGATGGGACCCTCCAGTTCTTC; CDR3aa: CASSPDGTLQFF
abundance: .; len: 16; v_gene: TRBV7-3; d_gene: .; j_gene: TRBJ2-3; CDR3nt: TGTGCCAGCAGCTTATCGGCAGGGATGAGGGCAGATACGCAGTATTTT; CDR3aa: CASSLSAGMRADTQYF
abundance: .; len: 14; v_gene: TRBV10-3; d_gene: .; j_gene: TRBJ2-5; CDR3nt: TGTGCCATCAGTGAGGGGACACAACAAGAGACCCAGTACTTC; CDR3aa: CAISEGTQQETQYF
abundance: .; len: 13; v_gene: TRBV6-5; d_gene: .; j_gene: TRBJ2-5; CDR3nt: TGTGCCAGCACCCAGGAGGCTCAAGAGACCCAGTACTTC; CDR3aa: CASTQEAQETQYF
abundance: .; len: 15; v_gene: TRBV25-1; d_gene: .; j_gene: TRBJ2-1; CDR3nt: TGTGCCAGCAGTGAACAACAGGGAATGGTCAATGAGCAGTTCTTC; CDR3aa: CASSEQQGMVNEQFF
abundance: .; len: 15; v_gene: TRBV11-3; d_gene: TRBD1; j_gene: TRBJ2-5; CDR3nt: TGTGCCAGCAGCCCAGGCATAGGGGGCGGGGAGACCCAGTACTTC; CDR3aa: CASSPGIGGGETQYF
abundance: .; len: 16; v_gene: TRBV5-5; d_gene: TRBD2; j_gene: TRBJ2-3; CDR3nt: TGTGCCAGCAGCTTTTACGGGGGAGGGGCCACAGATACGCAGTATTTT; CDR3aa: CASSFYGGGATDTQYF
abundance: .; len: 11; v_gene: TRBV19; d_gene: .; j_gene: TRBJ1-2; CDR3nt: TGTGCCAGTAGTCCCGGCTTTGGCTACACCTTC; CDR3aa: CASSPGFGYTF
abundance: .; len: 14; v_gene: TRBV18; d_gene: .; j_gene: TRBJ2-7; CDR3nt: TGTGCCAGCTCACTCGACAGGCAAGCCTACGAGCAGTACTTC; CDR3aa: CASSLDRQAYEQYF
abundance: .; len: 14; v_gene: TRBV30; d_gene: TRBD2; j_gene: TRBJ2-7; CDR3nt: TGTGCCTGCTCGGGGAGCGGGAGGGACTACGAGCAGTACTTC; CDR3aa: CACSGSGRDYEQYF
abundance: .; len: 12; v_gene: TRBV7-2; d_gene: .; j_gene: TRBJ2-2; CDR3nt: TGTGCCAGCAGCTTAAGGTTAGGGGAGCTGTTTTTT; CDR3aa: CASSLRLGELFF
abundance: .; len: 15; v_gene: TRBV27; d_gene: TRBD2; j_gene: TRBJ2-7; CDR3nt: TGTGCCAGCAGTTTAGCGGGAGGGTCTACCTACGAGCAGTACTTC; CDR3aa: CASSLAGGSTYEQYF
abundance: .; len: 15; v_gene: TRBV18; d_gene: TRBD1; j_gene: TRBJ1-5; CDR3nt: TGTGCCAGCTCACCCGAAACAGGGGTAGGACAGCCCCAGCATTTT; CDR3aa: CASSPETGVGQPQHF
abundance: .; len: 15; v_gene: TRBV5-1; d_gene: .; j_gene: TRBJ2-7; CDR3nt: TGCGCCAGCAGCTTGGCCCCTGGGTCCCACTACGAGCAGTACTTC; CDR3aa: CASSLAPGSHYEQYF
abundance: few; len: 11; v_gene: TRBV27; d_gene: .; j_gene: TRBJ2-1; CDR3nt: TGTGCCAGCCCCCCTGCGGATGAGCAGTTCTTC; CDR3aa: CASPPADEQFF
abundance: .; len: 14; v_gene: TRBV10-3; d_gene: TRBD1; j_gene: TRBJ2-1; CDR3nt: TGTGCCATCACCGGGACAGGGACCTACAATGAGCAGTTCTTC; CDR3aa: CAITGTGTYNEQFF
abundance: once; len: 12; v_gene: TRBV28; d_gene: .; j_gene: TRBJ1-2; CDR3nt: TGTGCCAGCAGTTTAGAGGGACGTGGCTACACCTTC; CDR3aa: CASSLEGRGYTF
abundance: .; len: 14; v_gene: TRBV19; d_gene: .; j_gene: TRBJ2-1; CDR3nt: TGTGCCAGTAGTGAGGGTCCAGCCTACAATGAGCAGTTCTTC; CDR3aa: CASSEGPAYNEQFF